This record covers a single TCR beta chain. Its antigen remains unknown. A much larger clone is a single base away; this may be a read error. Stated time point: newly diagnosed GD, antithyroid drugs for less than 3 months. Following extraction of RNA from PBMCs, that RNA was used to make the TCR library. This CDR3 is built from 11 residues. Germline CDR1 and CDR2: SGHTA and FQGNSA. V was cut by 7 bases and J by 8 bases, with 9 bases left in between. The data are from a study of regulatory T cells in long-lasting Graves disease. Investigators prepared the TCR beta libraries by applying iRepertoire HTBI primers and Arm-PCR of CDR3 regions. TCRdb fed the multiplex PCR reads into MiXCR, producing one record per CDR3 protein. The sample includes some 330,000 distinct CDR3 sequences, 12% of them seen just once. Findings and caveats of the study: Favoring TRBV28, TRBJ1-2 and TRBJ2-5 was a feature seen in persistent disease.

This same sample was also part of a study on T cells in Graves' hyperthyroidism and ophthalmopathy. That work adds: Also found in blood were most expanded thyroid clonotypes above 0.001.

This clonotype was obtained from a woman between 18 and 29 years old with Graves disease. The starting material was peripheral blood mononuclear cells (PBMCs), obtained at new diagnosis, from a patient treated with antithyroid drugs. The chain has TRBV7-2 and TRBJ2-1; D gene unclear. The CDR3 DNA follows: TGTACCAGCATGTCCTTGGATGAGCAGTTCTTC. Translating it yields CTSMSLDEQFF.